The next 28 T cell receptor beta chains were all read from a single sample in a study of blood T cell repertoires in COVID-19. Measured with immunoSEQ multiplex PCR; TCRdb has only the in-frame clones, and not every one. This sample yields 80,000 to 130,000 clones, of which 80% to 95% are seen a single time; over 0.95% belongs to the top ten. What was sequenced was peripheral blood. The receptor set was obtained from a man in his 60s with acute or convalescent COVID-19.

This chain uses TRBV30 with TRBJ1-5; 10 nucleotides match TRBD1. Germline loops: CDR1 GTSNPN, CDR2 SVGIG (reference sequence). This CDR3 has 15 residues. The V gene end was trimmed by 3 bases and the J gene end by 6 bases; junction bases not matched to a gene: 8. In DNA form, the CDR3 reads TGTGCCTGGAGACCCAGGACAGGGGGAAGTCAGCCCCAGCATTTT. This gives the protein CAWRPRTGGSQPQHF.

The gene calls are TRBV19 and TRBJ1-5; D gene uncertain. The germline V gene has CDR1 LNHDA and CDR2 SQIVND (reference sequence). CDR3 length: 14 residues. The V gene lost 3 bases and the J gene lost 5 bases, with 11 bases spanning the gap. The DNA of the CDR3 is TGTGCCAGTAGTATTAGCGGGAGGCATCAGCCCCAGCATTTT. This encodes CASSISGRHQPQHF. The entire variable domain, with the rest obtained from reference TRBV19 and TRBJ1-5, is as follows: DGGITQSPKYLFRKEGQNVTLSCEQNLNHDAMYWYRQDPGQGLRLIYYSQIVNDFQKGDIAEGYSVSREKKESFPLTVTSAQKNPTAFYLCASSISGRHQPQHFGDGTRLSIL.

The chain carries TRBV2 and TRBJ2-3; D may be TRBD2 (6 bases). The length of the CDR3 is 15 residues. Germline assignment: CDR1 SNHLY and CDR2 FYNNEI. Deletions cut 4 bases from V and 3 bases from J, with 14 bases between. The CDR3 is CASSAGPGTTDTQYF. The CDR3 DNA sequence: TGTGCCAGCAGTGCGGGACCGGGGACTACAGATACGCAGTATTTT.

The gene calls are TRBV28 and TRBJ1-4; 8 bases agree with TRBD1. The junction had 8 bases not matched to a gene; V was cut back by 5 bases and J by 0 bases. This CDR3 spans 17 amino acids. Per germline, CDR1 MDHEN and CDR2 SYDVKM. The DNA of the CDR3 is TGTGCCAGCAGTCCCCCAGGGGGCTATGCAACTAATGAAAAACTGTTTTTT. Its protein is CASSPPGGYATNEKLFF.

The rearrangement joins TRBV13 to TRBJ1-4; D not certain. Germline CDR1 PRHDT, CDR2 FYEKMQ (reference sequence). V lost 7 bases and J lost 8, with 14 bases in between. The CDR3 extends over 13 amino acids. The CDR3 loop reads CASTEGLEEKLFF. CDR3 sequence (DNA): TGTGCCAGCACCGAGGGCCTTGAGGAAAAACTGTTTTTT.

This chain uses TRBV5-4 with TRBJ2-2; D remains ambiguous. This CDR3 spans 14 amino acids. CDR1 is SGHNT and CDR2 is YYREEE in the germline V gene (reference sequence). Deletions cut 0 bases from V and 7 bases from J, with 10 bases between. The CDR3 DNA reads TGTGCCAGCAGCTTGGAAACTGCCCACGGGGAGCTGTTTTTT. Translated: CASSLETAHGELFF.

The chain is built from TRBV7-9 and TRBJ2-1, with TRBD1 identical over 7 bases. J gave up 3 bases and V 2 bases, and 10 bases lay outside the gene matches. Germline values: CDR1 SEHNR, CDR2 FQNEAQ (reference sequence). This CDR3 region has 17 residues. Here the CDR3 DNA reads TGTGCCAGCAGCTTATTCAGGGGGAGTACGCTCTACAATGAGCAGTTCTTC. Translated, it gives CASSLFRGSTLYNEQFF.

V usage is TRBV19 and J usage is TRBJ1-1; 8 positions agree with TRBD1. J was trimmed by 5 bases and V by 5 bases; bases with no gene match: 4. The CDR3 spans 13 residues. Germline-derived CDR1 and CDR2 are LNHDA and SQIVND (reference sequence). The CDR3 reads CASSFRQGTEAFF. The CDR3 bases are TGTGCCAGTAGTTTTCGACAGGGGACTGAAGCTTTCTTT.

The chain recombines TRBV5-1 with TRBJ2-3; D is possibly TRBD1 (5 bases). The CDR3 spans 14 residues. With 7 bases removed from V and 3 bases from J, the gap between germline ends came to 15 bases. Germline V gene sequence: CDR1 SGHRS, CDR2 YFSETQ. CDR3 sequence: CASSGREWTDTQYF. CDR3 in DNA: TGCGCCAGCTCCGGCAGGGAATGGACAGATACGCAGTATTTT.

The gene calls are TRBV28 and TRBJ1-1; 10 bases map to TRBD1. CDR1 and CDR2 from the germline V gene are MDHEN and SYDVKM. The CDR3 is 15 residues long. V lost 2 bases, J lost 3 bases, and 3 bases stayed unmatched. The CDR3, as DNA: TGTGCCAGCAGTTTAACGGGACAGGGGTACACTGAAGCTTTCTTT. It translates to CASSLTGQGYTEAFF.

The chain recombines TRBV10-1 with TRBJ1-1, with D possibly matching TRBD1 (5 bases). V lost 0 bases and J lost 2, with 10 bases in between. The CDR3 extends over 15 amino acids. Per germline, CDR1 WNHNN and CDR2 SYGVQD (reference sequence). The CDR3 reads CASSESRQRNTEAFF. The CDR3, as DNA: TGCGCCAGCAGTGAGTCGAGACAGCGAAACACTGAAGCTTTCTTT.

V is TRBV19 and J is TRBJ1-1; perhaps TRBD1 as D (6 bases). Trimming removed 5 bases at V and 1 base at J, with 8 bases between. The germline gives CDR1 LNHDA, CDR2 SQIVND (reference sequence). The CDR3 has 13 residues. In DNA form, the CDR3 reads TGTGCCAGTAGTCCGACAGGGAACACTGAAGCTTTCTTT. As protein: CASSPTGNTEAFF.

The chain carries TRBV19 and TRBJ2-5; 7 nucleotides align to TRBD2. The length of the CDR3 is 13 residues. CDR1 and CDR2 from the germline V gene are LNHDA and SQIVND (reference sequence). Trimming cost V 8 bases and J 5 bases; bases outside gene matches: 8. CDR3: CASALVGGETQYF. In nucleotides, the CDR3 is TGTGCCAGTGCATTGGTGGGGGGGGAGACCCAGTACTTC.

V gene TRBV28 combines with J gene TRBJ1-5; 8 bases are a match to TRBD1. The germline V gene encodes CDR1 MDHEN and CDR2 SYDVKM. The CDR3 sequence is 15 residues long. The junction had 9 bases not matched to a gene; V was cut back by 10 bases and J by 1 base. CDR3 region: CATSQGVLSNQPQHF. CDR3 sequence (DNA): TGTGCCACCTCACAGGGGGTCTTAAGCAATCAGCCCCAGCATTTT.

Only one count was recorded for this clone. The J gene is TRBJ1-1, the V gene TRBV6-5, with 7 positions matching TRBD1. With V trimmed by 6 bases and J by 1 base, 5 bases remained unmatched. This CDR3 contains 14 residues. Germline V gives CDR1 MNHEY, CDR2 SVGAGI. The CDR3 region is CASSLGQRNTEAFF. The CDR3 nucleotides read TGTGCCAGCAGCCTGGGACAGAGGAACACTGAAGCTTTCTTT.

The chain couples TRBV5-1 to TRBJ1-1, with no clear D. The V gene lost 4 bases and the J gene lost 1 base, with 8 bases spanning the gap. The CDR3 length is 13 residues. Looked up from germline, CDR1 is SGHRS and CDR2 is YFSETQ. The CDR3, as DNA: TGCGCCAGCAGCCTAAACCAGAACACTGAAGCTTTCTTT. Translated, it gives CASSLNQNTEAFF.

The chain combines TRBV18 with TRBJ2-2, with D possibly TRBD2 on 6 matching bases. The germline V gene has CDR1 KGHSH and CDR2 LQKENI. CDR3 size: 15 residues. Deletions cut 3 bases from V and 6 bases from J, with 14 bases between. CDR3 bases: TGTGCCAGCTCACCGGGCCGGGGGAGCGCCGGGGAGCTGTTTTTT. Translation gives CASSPGRGSAGELFF.

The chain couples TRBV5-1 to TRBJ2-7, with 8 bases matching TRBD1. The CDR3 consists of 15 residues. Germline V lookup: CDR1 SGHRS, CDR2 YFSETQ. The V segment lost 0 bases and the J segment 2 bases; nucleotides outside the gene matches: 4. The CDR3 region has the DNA TGCGCCAGCAGCTTGGAGGGACAGGCCACCTACGAGCAGTACTTC. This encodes CASSLEGQATYEQYF.

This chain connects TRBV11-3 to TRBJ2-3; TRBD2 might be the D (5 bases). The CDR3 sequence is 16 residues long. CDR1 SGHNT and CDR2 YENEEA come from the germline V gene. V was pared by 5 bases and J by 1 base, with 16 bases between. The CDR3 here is CASSIWTVDRTDTQYF. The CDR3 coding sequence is TGTGCCAGCAGCATCTGGACTGTAGATCGCACAGATACGCAGTATTTT.

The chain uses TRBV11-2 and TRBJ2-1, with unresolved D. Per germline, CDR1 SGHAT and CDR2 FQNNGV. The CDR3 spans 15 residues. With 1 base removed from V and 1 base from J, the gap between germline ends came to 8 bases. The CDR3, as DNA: TGTGCCAGCAGCTTAGGTCAGGAATCCTACAATGAGCAGTTCTTC. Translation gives CASSLGQESYNEQFF.

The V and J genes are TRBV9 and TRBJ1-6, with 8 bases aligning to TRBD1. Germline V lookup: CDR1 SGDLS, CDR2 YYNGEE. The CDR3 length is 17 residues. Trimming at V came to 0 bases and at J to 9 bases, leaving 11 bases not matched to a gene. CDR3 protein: CASSVESGPGGFSPLHF. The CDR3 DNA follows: TGTGCCAGCAGCGTAGAGTCAGGGCCAGGGGGCTTTTCACCCCTCCACTTT.

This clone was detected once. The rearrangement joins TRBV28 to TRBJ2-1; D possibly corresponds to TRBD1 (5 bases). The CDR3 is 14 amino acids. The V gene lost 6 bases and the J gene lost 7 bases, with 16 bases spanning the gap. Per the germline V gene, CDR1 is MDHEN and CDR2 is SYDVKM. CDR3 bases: TGTGCCAGCAGCCCGGGCAGGGTGGGGAATGAGCAGTTCTTC. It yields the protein CASSPGRVGNEQFF. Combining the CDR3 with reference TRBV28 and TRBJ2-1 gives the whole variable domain DVKVTQSSRYLVKRTGEKVFLECVQDMDHENMFWYRQDPGLGLRLIYFSYDVKMKEKGDIPEGYSVSREKKERFSLILESASTNQTSMYLCASSPGRVGNEQFFGPGTRLTVL.

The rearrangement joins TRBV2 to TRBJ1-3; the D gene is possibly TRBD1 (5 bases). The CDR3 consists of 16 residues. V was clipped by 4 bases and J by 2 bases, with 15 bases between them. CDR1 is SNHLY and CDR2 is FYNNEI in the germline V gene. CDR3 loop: CASSVPPRVTGNTIYF. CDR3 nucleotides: TGTGCCAGCAGTGTCCCGCCCAGGGTAACTGGAAACACCATATATTTT.

The CDR3 coding sequence is TGTGCCAGCAGTCGTGCCAGGGGCACTGAAGCTTTCTTT. Translating gives CASSRARGTEAFF. The chain combines TRBV7-8 with TRBJ1-1, with a tentative D call TRBD1 (6 bases). Trimming cost V 6 bases and J 4 bases, with 12 bases left between them. CDR1 SGHVS and CDR2 FQNEAQ come from the germline V gene. The CDR3 totals 13 residues.

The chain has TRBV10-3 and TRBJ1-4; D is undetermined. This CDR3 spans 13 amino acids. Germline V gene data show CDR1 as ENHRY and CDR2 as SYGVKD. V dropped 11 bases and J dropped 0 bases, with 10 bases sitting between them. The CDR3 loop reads CAVKSATNEKLFF. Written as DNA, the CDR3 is TGTGCCGTTAAGAGCGCAACTAATGAAAAACTGTTTTTT.

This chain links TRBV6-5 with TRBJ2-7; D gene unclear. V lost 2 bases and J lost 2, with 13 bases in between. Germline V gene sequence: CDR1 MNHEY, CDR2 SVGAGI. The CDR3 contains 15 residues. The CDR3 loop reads CASSYRLYPPYEQYV. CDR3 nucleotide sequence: TGTGCCAGCAGTTACCGACTCTACCCCCCCTACGAGCAGTACGTC.

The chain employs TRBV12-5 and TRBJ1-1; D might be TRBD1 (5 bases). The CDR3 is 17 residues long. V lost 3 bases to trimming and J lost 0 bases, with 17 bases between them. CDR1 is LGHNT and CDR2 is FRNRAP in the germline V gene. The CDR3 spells CASGFSTALTLNTEAFF. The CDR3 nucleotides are TGTGCTAGTGGTTTTTCGACAGCACTAACTTTGAACACTGAAGCTTTCTTT.

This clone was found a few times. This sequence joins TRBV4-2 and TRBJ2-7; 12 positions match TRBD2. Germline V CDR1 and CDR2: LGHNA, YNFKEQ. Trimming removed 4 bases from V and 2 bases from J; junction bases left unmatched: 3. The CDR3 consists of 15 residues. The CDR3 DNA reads TGTGCCAGCAGCCCGGGACTAGCGGGTGCCTACGAGCAGTACTTC. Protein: CASSPGLAGAYEQYF.